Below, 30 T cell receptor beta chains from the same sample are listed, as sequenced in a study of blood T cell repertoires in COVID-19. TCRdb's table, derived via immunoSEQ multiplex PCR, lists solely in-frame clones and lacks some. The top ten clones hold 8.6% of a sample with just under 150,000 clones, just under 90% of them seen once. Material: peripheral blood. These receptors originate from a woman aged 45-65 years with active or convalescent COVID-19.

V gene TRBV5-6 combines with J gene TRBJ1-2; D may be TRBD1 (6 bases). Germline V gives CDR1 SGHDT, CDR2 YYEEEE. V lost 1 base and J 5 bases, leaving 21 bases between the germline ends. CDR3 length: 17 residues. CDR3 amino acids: CASSLSGILAGEYGYTF. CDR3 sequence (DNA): TGTGCCAGCAGCTTGAGCGGTATATTGGCAGGGGAATATGGCTACACCTTC.

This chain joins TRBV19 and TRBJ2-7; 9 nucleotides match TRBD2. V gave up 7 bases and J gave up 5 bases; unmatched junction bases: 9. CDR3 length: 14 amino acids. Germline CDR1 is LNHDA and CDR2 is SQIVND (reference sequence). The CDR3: CASIVAGDLDEQYF. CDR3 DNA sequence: TGTGCCAGTATTGTAGCGGGAGACCTCGACGAGCAGTACTTC.

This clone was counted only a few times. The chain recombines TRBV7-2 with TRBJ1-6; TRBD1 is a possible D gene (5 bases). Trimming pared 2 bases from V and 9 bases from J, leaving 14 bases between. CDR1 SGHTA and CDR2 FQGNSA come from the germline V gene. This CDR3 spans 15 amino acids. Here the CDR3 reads CASSLSDSAASPLHF. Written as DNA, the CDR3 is TGTGCCAGCAGCTTAAGCGACAGTGCGGCTTCACCCCTCCACTTT.

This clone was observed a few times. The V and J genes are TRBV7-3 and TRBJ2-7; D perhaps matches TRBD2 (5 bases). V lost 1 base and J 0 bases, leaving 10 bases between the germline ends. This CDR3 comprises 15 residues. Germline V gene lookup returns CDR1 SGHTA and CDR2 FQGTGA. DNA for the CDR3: TGTGCCAGCAGCTTAAGCAGCGGCCGCTCCTACGAGCAGTACTTC. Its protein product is CASSLSSGRSYEQYF.

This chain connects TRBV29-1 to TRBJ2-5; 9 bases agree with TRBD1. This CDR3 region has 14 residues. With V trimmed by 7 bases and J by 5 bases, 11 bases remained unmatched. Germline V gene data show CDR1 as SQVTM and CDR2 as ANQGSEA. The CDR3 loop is CSARTGVGTETQYF. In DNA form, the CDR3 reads TGCAGCGCTCGGACAGGGGTCGGGACGGAGACCCAGTACTTC.

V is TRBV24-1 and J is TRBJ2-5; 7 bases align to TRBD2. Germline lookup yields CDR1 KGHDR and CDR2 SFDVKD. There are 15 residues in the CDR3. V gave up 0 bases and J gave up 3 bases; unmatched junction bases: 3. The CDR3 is CATSDLGTTEETQYF. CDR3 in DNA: TGTGCCACCAGTGATTTGGGGACTACAGAAGAGACCCAGTACTTC.

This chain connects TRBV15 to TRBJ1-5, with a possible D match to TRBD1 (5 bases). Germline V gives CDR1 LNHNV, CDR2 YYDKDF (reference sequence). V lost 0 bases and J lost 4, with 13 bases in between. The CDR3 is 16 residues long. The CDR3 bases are TGTGCCACCAGCAGAGATTACGCAGGGTCTAATCAGCCCCAGCATTTT. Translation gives CATSRDYAGSNQPQHF.

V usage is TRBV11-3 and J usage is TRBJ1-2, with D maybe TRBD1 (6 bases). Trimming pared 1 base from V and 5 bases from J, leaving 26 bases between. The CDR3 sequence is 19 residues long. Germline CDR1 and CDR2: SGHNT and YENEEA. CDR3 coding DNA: TGTGCCAGCAGCTTAGTTCCCCAGCTCAACCGGGGGGCGGGGTATGGCTACACCTTC. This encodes CASSLVPQLNRGAGYGYTF.

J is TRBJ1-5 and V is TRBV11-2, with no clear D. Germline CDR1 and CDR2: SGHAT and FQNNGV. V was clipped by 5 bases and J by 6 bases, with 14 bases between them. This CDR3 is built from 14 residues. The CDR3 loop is CASSPKPGVQPQHF. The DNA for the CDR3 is TGTGCCAGCAGCCCGAAGCCCGGGGTTCAGCCCCAGCATTTT.

The CDR3 nucleotides read TGTGCCACCAGGCCAGGGGCTCATAGCAATCAGCCCCAGCATTTT. It codes for CATRPGAHSNQPQHF. The gene calls are TRBV15 and TRBJ1-5; D is perhaps TRBD1 (6 bases). Trimming took 6 bases from V and 0 from J, leaving 12 bases between them. The germline V gene has CDR1 LNHNV and CDR2 YYDKDF (reference sequence). The CDR3 is 15 amino acids.

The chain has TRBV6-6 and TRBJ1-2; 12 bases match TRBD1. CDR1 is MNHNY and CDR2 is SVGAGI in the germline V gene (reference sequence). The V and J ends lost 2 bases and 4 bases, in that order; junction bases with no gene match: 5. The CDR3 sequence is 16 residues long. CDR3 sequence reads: CASSYGTGGSSYGYTF. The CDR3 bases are TGTGCCAGCAGTTACGGGACAGGGGGCTCGAGCTATGGCTACACCTTC.

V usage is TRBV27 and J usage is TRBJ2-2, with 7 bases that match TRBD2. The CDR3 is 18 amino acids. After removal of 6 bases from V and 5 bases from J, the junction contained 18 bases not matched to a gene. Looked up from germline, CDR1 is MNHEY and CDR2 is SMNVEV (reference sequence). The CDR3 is CASRFWGGGGSGTGELFF. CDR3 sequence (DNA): TGTGCCAGCAGGTTCTGGGGGGGAGGCGGGAGTGGAACCGGGGAGCTGTTTTTT.

The CDR3 DNA follows: TGTGCCAGCAGCAAAGGCGACAGGGATAACTATGGCTACACCTTC. This translates into CASSKGDRDNYGYTF. The chain is built from TRBV21-1 and TRBJ1-2; the DNA was not used to check the table's D call, TRBD1. TRBV21-1 is termed a pseudogene. The CDR3 spans 15 residues.

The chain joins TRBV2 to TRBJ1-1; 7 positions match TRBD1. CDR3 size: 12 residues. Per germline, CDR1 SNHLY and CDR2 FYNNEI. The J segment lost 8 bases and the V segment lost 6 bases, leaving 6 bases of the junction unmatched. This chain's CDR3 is CASSGTGVEAFF. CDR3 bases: TGTGCCAGCAGCGGCACAGGGGTGGAAGCTTTCTTT.

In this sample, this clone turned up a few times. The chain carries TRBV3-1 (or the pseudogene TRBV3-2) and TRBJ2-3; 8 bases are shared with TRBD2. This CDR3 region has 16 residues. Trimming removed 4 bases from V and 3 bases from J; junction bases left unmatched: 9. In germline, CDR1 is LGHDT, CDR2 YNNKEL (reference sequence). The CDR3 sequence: CASSRASGSGTDTQYF. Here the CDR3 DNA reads TGTGCCAGCAGCCGAGCGAGCGGGAGTGGGACAGATACGCAGTATTTT.

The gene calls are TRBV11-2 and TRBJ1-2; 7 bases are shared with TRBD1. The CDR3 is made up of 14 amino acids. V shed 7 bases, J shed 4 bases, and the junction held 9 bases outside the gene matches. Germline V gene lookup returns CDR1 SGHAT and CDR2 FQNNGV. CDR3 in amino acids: CASKQGRSPYGYTF. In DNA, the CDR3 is TGTGCCAGCAAACAGGGGCGCTCCCCCTATGGCTACACCTTC.

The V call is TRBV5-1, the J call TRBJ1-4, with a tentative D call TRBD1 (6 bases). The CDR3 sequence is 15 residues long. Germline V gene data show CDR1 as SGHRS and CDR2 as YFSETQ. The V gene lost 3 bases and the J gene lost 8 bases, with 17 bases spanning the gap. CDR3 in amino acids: CASSSTGYPREKLFF. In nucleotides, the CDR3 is TGCGCCAGCAGCTCAACAGGGTACCCCAGGGAAAAACTGTTTTTT.

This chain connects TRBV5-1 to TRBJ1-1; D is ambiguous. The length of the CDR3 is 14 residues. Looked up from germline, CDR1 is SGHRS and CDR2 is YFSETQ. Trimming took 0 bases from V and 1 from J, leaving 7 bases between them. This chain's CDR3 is CASSLVTANTEAFF. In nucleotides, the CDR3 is TGCGCCAGCAGCTTGGTAACAGCGAACACTGAAGCTTTCTTT.

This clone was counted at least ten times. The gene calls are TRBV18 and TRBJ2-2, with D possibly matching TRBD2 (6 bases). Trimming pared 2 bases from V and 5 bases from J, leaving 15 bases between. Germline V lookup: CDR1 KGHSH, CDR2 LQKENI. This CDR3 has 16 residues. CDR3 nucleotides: TGTGCCAGCTCACCAAGTGGAGGGGAAGGGACCGGGGAGCTGTTTTTT. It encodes CASSPSGGEGTGELFF.

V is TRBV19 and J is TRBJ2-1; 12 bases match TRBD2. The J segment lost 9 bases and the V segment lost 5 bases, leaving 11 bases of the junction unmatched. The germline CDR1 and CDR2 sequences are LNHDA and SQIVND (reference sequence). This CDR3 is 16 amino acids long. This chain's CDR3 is CASSPLSSGRALEQFF. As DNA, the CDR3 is TGTGCCAGTAGTCCCCTCTCTAGCGGGAGGGCCCTTGAGCAGTTCTTC.

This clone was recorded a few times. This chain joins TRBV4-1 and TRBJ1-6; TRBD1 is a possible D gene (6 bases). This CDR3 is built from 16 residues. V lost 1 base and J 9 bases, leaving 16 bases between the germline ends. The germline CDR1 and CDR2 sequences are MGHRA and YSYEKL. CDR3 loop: CASSQGQVMRSSPLHF. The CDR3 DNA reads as TGCGCCAGCAGCCAAGGACAGGTAATGCGAAGTTCACCCCTCCACTTT.

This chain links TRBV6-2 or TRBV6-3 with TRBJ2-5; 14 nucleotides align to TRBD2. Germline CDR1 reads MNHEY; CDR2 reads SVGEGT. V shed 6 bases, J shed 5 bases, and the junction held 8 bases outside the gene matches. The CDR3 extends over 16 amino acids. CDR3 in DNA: TGTGCCAGCAGCATGACTAGCGGGGGGGTAGATGAGACCCAGTACTTC. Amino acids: CASSMTSGGVDETQYF.

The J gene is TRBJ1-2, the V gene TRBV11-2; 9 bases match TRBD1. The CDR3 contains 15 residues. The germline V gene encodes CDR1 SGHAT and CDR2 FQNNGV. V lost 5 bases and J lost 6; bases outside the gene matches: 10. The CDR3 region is CASSVRDRVLNGYTF. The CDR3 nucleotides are TGTGCCAGCAGCGTCCGGGACAGGGTTTTGAATGGCTACACCTTC.

CDR3 sequence reads: CASEQANQPQHF. The CDR3 DNA is TGTGCCAGCGAACAGGCCAATCAGCCCCAGCATTTT. V usage is TRBV5-5 and J usage is TRBJ1-5; the D gene is possibly TRBD1 (5 bases). V was clipped by 7 bases and J by 3 bases, with 8 bases between them. The CDR3 has 12 amino acids. The V gene's germline CDR1 is SGHKS and CDR2 YYEKEE (reference sequence).

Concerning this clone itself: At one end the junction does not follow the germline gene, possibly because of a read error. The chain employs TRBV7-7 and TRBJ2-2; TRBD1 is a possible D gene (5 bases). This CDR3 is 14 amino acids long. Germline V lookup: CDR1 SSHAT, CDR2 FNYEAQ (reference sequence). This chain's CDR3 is CASSPVTATGELFF. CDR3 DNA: TGTGCTAGCAGCCCGGTGACAGCGACCGGGGAGCTGTTTTTT.

CDR3 protein: CASSFGRPRRGLVDYGYTF. Here the CDR3 DNA reads TGTGCCAGCAGTTTTGGGAGGCCCCGGAGGGGGCTCGTTGACTATGGCTACACCTTC. The chain links TRBV28 to TRBJ1-2; the match to TRBD1 covers 7 bases. There are 19 residues in the CDR3. Germline trimming cut 3 bases from V and 3 bases from J; bases unmatched to any gene: 19. Germline V lookup: CDR1 MDHEN, CDR2 SYDVKM.

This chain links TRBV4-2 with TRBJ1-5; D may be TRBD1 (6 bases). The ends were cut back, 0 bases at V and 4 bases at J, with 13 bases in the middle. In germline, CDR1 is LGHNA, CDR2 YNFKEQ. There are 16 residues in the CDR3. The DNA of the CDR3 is TGTGCCAGCAGCCAAGATACGACAGGATTAAATCAGCCCCAGCATTTT. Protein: CASSQDTTGLNQPQHF.

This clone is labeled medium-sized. CDR3 region: CASGPAGTYEQYF. CDR3 coding DNA: TGCGCCAGCGGGCCGGCAGGTACCTACGAGCAGTACTTC. The chain is built from TRBV5-1 and TRBJ2-7; the D is unclear. The CDR3 loop spans 13 amino acids. Germline V lookup: CDR1 SGHRS, CDR2 YFSETQ. The V end was cut by 7 bases, the J end by 2 bases, with 13 bases between.

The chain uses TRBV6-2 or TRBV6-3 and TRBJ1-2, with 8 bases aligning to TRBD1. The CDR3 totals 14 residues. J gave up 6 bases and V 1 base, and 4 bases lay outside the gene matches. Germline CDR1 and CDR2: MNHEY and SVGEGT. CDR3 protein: CASSYWQGANGYTF. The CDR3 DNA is TGTGCCAGCAGTTACTGGCAGGGGGCTAATGGCTACACCTTC.

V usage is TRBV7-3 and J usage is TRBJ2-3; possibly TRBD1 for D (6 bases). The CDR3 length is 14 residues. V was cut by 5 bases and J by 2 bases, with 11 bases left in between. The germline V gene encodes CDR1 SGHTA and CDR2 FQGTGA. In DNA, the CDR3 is TGTGCCAGCAGCGCGGACAGAAACACAGATACGCAGTATTTT. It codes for CASSADRNTDTQYF. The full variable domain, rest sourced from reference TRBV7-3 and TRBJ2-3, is GAGVSQTPSNKVTEKGKYVELRCDPISGHTALYWYRQSLGQGPEFLIYFQGTGAADDSGLPNDRFFAVRPEGSVSTLKIQRTERGDSAVYLCASSADRNTDTQYFGPGTRLTVL.